Each of the 21 T cell receptor beta chains below was sequenced from the same sample in a study of blood T cell repertoires in COVID-19. TCRdb keeps only in-frame clones here, not all; method: immunoSEQ multiplex PCR. The sample consists of around 250,000 clones, 65% to 85% of them appearing once. The sample was PBMCs or T cells enriched from blood (not recorded which). These TCRs come from a man in his fifties or sixties who had recovered from COVID-19.

The rearrangement joins TRBV7-9 to TRBJ1-5; D gene uncertain. The V end was cut by 6 bases, the J end by 1 base, with 7 bases between. The CDR3 spans 13 residues. CDR1 SEHNR and CDR2 FQNEAQ come from the germline V gene (reference sequence). The CDR3 here is CASRGTSNQPQHF. Written as DNA, the CDR3 is TGTGCCAGCAGGGGCACAAGCAATCAGCCCCAGCATTTT.

This clone was seen a few times. The rearrangement joins TRBV19 to TRBJ2-2, with 11 positions matching TRBD2. The V segment lost 4 bases and the J segment 5 bases; nucleotides outside the gene matches: 3. CDR1 is LNHDA, CDR2 SQIVND, per germline (reference sequence). The CDR3 extends over 15 amino acids. The CDR3 protein is CASSTLAGGTGELFF. The CDR3 DNA follows: TGTGCCAGTAGTACCCTAGCGGGAGGTACCGGGGAGCTGTTTTTT.

This sequence joins TRBV5-1 and TRBJ1-3; 8 bases match TRBD1. The CDR3 has 15 amino acids. J gave up 2 bases and V 3 bases, and 4 bases lay outside the gene matches. CDR1 SGHRS and CDR2 YFSETQ come from the germline V gene. The CDR3 DNA is TGCGCCAGCAGCTCCGGGACAGGAGCTGGAAACACCATATATTTT. Translation: CASSSGTGAGNTIYF.

The V gene is TRBV5-1, the J gene TRBJ1-2; D ambiguous. The CDR3 covers 15 residues. V was shortened by 4 bases and J by 3 bases, with 16 bases between the two germline ends. Germline lookup yields CDR1 SGHRS and CDR2 YFSETQ. The CDR3 spells CASSPPIFGYYGYTF. The CDR3 DNA reads TGCGCCAGCAGCCCCCCAATTTTCGGGTACTATGGCTACACCTTC.

This clone was seen a handful of times. J is TRBJ1-2 and V is TRBV5-4, with 9 bases matching TRBD1. The CDR3 covers 15 residues. From germline, CDR1 is SGHNT and CDR2 YYREEE (reference sequence). V gave up 7 bases and J gave up 7 bases; unmatched junction bases: 14. CDR3 in amino acids: CASGTQGALGGGYTF. The CDR3 coding sequence is TGTGCCAGCGGGACACAGGGGGCCCTAGGAGGTGGCTACACCTTC.

The chain links TRBV11-3 to TRBJ2-7; 7 bases are shared with TRBD1. V was pared by 7 bases and J by 5 bases, with 8 bases of the junction left unmatched. This CDR3 region has 13 residues. Looked up from germline, CDR1 is SGHNT and CDR2 is YENEEA. The CDR3 loop is CASKGPGGNEQYF. In DNA, the CDR3 is TGTGCCAGCAAAGGGCCAGGGGGAAACGAGCAGTACTTC.

The chain couples TRBV11-2 to TRBJ1-1; TRBD1 is a possible D gene (5 bases). Trimming stripped 1 base from V and 0 bases from J, with 9 bases between. The CDR3 length is 15 residues. Germline lookup yields CDR1 SGHAT and CDR2 FQNNGV. Here the CDR3 reads CASSLVAGMNTEAFF. CDR3 bases: TGTGCCAGCAGCTTAGTTGCAGGGATGAACACTGAAGCTTTCTTT. Looking up the rest from reference TRBV11-2 and TRBJ1-1 gives the full variable domain: EAGVAQSPRYKIIEKRQSVAFWCNPISGHATLYWYQQILGQGPKLLIQFQNNGVVDDSQLPKDRFSAERLKGVDSTLKIQPAKLEDSAVYLCASSLVAGMNTEAFFGQGTRLTVV.

CDR3 residues: CATSRPRSYGYTF. CDR3 nucleotides: TGTGCCACCAGCAGACCCCGGAGCTATGGCTACACCTTC. The gene calls are TRBV15 and TRBJ1-2; no definite D call. The V end was cut by 2 bases, the J end by 4 bases, with 8 bases between. Germline V gene lookup returns CDR1 LNHNV and CDR2 YYDKDF (reference sequence). This CDR3 contains 13 residues.

V and J are TRBV7-3 and TRBJ2-3; 7 positions agree with TRBD2. The CDR3 totals 14 residues. CDR1 is SGHTA, CDR2 FQGTGA, per germline. V shed 5 bases, J shed 1 base, and the junction held 3 bases outside the gene matches. Written as DNA, the CDR3 is TGTGCCAGCAGCCCGGGGGGTGGCACAGATACGCAGTATTTT. This encodes CASSPGGGTDTQYF.

The CDR3 sequence: CASSQPGQGASETQYF. CDR3 DNA sequence: TGTGCCAGCAGCCAACCGGGACAGGGGGCCTCAGAGACCCAGTACTTC. The chain uses TRBV4-2 and TRBJ2-5; 12 bases are a match to TRBD1. CDR1 LGHNA and CDR2 YNFKEQ come from the germline V gene. Unmatched junction bases numbered 5, after V lost 2 bases and J lost 4 bases. The CDR3 length is 16 residues.

The gene calls are TRBV9 and TRBJ2-7; a weak D match, TRBD2 (6 bases). The CDR3 runs to 14 residues. Between the trimmed V and J ends, which lost 3 bases and 6 bases, there was a span of 16 bases. Germline V gene lookup returns CDR1 SGDLS and CDR2 YYNGEE. CDR3 loop: CASSGGVARSEQYF. The CDR3 bases are TGTGCCAGCAGCGGGGGGGTAGCAAGGTCCGAGCAGTACTTC.

The V and J genes are TRBV29-1 and TRBJ2-5; TRBD1 might be the D (6 bases). Germline-derived CDR1 and CDR2 are SQVTM and ANQGSEA. The CDR3 loop spans 12 amino acids. V gave up 4 bases and J gave up 6 bases, with 12 bases separating them. DNA of the CDR3: TGCAGCGTTGGGCAGGGGTTGAAGACCCAGTACTTC. Translation: CSVGQGLKTQYF.

The V and J genes are TRBV10-3 and TRBJ1-1; 7 bases fit TRBD1. The CDR3 loop spans 14 amino acids. With V trimmed by 7 bases and J by 1 base, 6 bases remained unmatched. CDR1 and CDR2 from the germline V gene are ENHRY and SYGVKD. The CDR3 sequence: CAINSNRGNTEAFF. In DNA form, the CDR3 reads TGTGCCATCAATAGTAACAGGGGGAACACTGAAGCTTTCTTT.

This clone was counted a few times. This sequence joins TRBV19 and TRBJ2-1, with 12 nucleotides matching TRBD2. With 7 bases clipped from V and 4 bases from J, the junction kept 8 bases outside the gene matches. CDR1 is LNHDA and CDR2 is SQIVND in the germline V gene (reference sequence). The CDR3 is 16 amino acids. The CDR3 loop is CASIPLTSGRYNEQFF. CDR3 in DNA: TGTGCCAGTATCCCCCTGACTAGCGGGAGATACAATGAGCAGTTCTTC.

V is TRBV5-1 and J is TRBJ1-2; D is possibly TRBD1 (5 bases). Trimming took off 2 bases at V and 0 bases at J, with 11 bases between the two ends. Germline V gene lookup returns CDR1 SGHRS and CDR2 YFSETQ. The CDR3 sequence is 15 residues long. The CDR3 loop reads CASSFSGGTNYGYTF. CDR3 nucleotide sequence: TGCGCCAGCAGCTTCTCGGGGGGAACTAACTATGGCTACACCTTC.

The rearrangement links TRBV2 to TRBJ2-1, with D maybe TRBD1 (6 bases). This CDR3 comprises 13 residues. From germline, CDR1 is SNHLY and CDR2 FYNNEI. Trimming shortened V by 7 bases and J by 0 bases, and 7 bases separated the two germline ends. The CDR3, as DNA: TGTGCCAGCAAAGGGGGCTCCTACAATGAGCAGTTCTTC. This codes for CASKGGSYNEQFF.

As regards this clone: The DNA is left out, because the CDR3 cannot be placed on it with certainty; the CDR3 is given as TCRdb lists it. The rearrangement uses TRBV27 and TRBJ2-7; TRBD1 was called by the table and not checked on the DNA. Inclusive of both ends, the CDR3 amounts to 15 amino acids. Germline V CDR1 and CDR2: MNHEY, SMNVEV (reference sequence). CDR3 sequence: CASSSSLGGNSEQYF.

The chain links TRBV11-3 to TRBJ2-7, with D possibly TRBD2 on 7 matching bases. Trimming took 5 bases from V and 1 from J, leaving 18 bases between them. The CDR3 sequence is 16 residues long. CDR1 is SGHNT and CDR2 is YENEEA in the germline V gene. The DNA of the CDR3 is TGTGCCAGCAGCCGAAAGGGGGGGGACGGGTCCTACGAGCAGTACTTC. This codes for CASSRKGGDGSYEQYF.

The chain has TRBV3-1 (or the pseudogene TRBV3-2) and TRBJ2-7, with a tentative D call TRBD2 (6 bases). This CDR3 contains 14 residues. Trimming removed 7 bases at V and 1 base at J, with 14 bases between. Per germline, CDR1 LGHDT and CDR2 YNNKEL (reference sequence). The CDR3 is CASTAGTVSYEQYF. The CDR3 nucleotides are TGTGCCAGCACGGCGGGGACTGTTTCCTACGAGCAGTACTTC.

The chain recombines TRBV7-8 with TRBJ1-3; D is perhaps TRBD1 (6 bases). In germline, CDR1 is SGHVS, CDR2 FQNEAQ. V shed 5 bases and J shed 0 bases, with 11 bases lying between them. The CDR3 totals 15 residues. As DNA, the CDR3 is TGTGCCAGCAGCCAACAGGGAATCTCTGGAAACACCATATATTTT. This gives the protein CASSQQGISGNTIYF.

The V gene is TRBV18, the J gene TRBJ2-2, with D perhaps matching TRBD2 (6 bases). Trimming left V 4 bases short and J 0 bases short, with 12 bases between. The CDR3 runs to 16 residues. The germline CDR1 and CDR2 sequences are KGHSH and LQKENI. In nucleotides, the CDR3 is TGTGCCAGCTCACTCCGGGACTTTACGAACACCGGGGAGCTGTTTTTT. This codes for CASSLRDFTNTGELFF.